Listed here are 28 T cell receptor beta chains from one sample, sequenced in a study of cytomegalovirus exposure and HLA in healthy donors. PCR employed 60 Vbeta and 13 Jbeta primers. Only in-frame clones appear in the TCRdb table, and some are missing; sequencing was by immunoSEQ multiplex PCR. The table lists around 150,000 clones, 60% to 85% of them singletons. Sequencing was performed on PBMCs. The receptors shown here come from a man in his forties or fifties in good health and CMV-seropositive.

The chain combines TRBV2 with TRBJ2-2; TRBD1 matches at 7 bases. V was pared by 1 base and J by 8 bases, with 4 bases of the junction left unmatched. Germline values: CDR1 SNHLY, CDR2 FYNNEI. This CDR3 contains 14 residues. CDR3 DNA sequence: TGTGCCAGCAGTGAAGACAGGGGTTCGGGGGAGCTGTTTTTT. Translating it yields CASSEDRGSGELFF.

The J gene is TRBJ1-4, the V gene TRBV6-1; TRBD1 is a possible D gene (5 bases). The CDR3 extends over 16 amino acids. V dropped 0 bases and J dropped 2 bases, with 10 bases sitting between them. The germline gives CDR1 MNHNS, CDR2 SASEGT. The CDR3 region is CASSEASRVTNEKLFF. DNA of the CDR3: TGTGCCAGCAGTGAAGCGTCCAGGGTCACTAATGAAAAACTGTTTTTT.

V gene TRBV28 combines with J gene TRBJ2-3; 7 positions agree with TRBD1. Germline V CDR1 and CDR2: MDHEN, SYDVKM. The CDR3 runs 15 residues. V shed 2 bases and J 6 bases; nucleotides not matched to a gene: 8. The CDR3 is CASSLGDRRMDTQYF. CDR3 bases: TGTGCCAGCAGTTTAGGGGACAGACGGATGGATACGCAGTATTTT.

As concerns this clone: Relative to the germline gene, one junction end is altered; a read error may explain this. The V and J genes are TRBV7-7 and TRBJ2-2; 12 nucleotides agree with TRBD1. The germline gives CDR1 SSHAT, CDR2 FNYEAQ (reference sequence). The CDR3 is 15 residues long. The CDR3 region is CASSSGQGAGGELFF. CDR3 nucleotide sequence: TGTGCTAGCAGCTCGGGACAGGGGGCAGGCGGGGAGCTGTTTTTT.

The rearrangement joins TRBV28 to TRBJ2-5; 9 bases match TRBD1. The CDR3 sequence is 15 residues long. CDR1 is MDHEN, CDR2 SYDVKM, per germline. Trimming took 1 base from V and 5 from J; bases not matched to a gene: 5. CDR3 protein: CASSLFGQGFETQYF. The DNA of the CDR3 is TGTGCCAGCAGTTTATTCGGACAGGGGTTTGAGACCCAGTACTTC.

The chain links TRBV5-1 to TRBJ2-7, with TRBD2 identical over 11 bases. The V and J ends lost 4 bases and 6 bases, in that order; junction bases with no gene match: 9. CDR3 length equals 15 residues. The germline V gene has CDR1 SGHRS and CDR2 YFSETQ. The CDR3 DNA sequence: TGCGCCAGCAGCCCCTCGACTAGCGGGGCGGGCGAGCAGTACTTC. Amino acids: CASSPSTSGAGEQYF. Variable domain in full (rest from reference TRBV5-1 and TRBJ2-7): KAGVTQTPRYLIKTRGQQVTLSCSPISGHRSVSWYQQTPGQGLQFLFEYFSETQRNKGNFPGRFSGRQFSNSRSEMNVSTLELGDSALYLCASSPSTSGAGEQYFGPGTRLTVT.

This chain connects TRBV28 to TRBJ2-7; the D is unclear. The CDR3 loop spans 12 amino acids. Germline CDR1 and CDR2: MDHEN and SYDVKM. Trimming stripped 8 bases from V and 4 bases from J, with 12 bases between. CDR3 DNA: TGTGCCAGCTTGACTGATAGATACGAGCAGTACTTC. This sequence encodes CASLTDRYEQYF.

Concerning this clone itself: At one end the junction does not follow the germline gene, possibly because of a read error. The chain links TRBV2 to TRBJ2-2; no definite D call. The germline CDR1 and CDR2 sequences are SNHLY and FYNNEI. The CDR3 is 14 amino acids. CDR3 residues: CASSLPRGTEELFF. The CDR3 nucleotides read TGTGCCAGCAGCTTACCACGCGGCACCGAGGAGCTGTTTTTT. The variable domain in full, completed from reference TRBV2 and TRBJ2-2, reads EPEVTQTPSHQVTQMGQEVILRCVPISNHLYFYWYRQILGQKVEFLVSFYNNEISEKSEIFDDQFSVERPDGSNFTLKIRSTKLEDSAMYFCASSLPRGTEELFFGEGSRLTVL.

The CDR3 coding sequence is TGTGCCAGCGGGACAGGGGCCCATACGCAGTATTTT. This sequence encodes CASGTGAHTQYF. V and J are TRBV6-5 and TRBJ2-3; TRBD1 matches at 10 bases. V shed 8 bases, J shed 7 bases, and the junction held 3 bases outside the gene matches. Germline CDR1 and CDR2: MNHEY and SVGAGI. CDR3 length: 12 residues.

This rearrangement joins TRBV4-2 to TRBJ1-2; D might be TRBD1 (5 bases). The CDR3 runs 13 residues. Trimming took 0 bases from V and 6 from J, leaving 8 bases between them. Looked up from germline, CDR1 is LGHNA and CDR2 is YNFKEQ. CDR3 DNA: TGTGCCAGCAGCCAAGATCGGGGGGATGGCTACACCTTC. Amino acid sequence: CASSQDRGDGYTF.

The chain employs TRBV2 and TRBJ1-2; D is ambiguous. Germline V gene data show CDR1 as SNHLY and CDR2 as FYNNEI. V gave up 8 bases and J gave up 7 bases, with 11 bases separating them. The CDR3 spans 11 residues. CDR3 region: CASPRKPGYTF. The CDR3 DNA follows: TGTGCCAGCCCGCGGAAGCCTGGCTACACCTTC.

This chain uses TRBV7-2 with TRBJ2-7; 7 bases match TRBD1. The germline CDR1 and CDR2 sequences are SGHTA and FQGNSA. This CDR3 has 13 amino acids. Trimming took 4 bases from V and 4 from J; bases not matched to a gene: 4. The CDR3 region is CASSSQGWYEQYF. CDR3 bases: TGTGCCAGCAGCTCACAGGGGTGGTACGAGCAGTACTTC.

In its sample, this clone was seen a few times. This chain links TRBV6-1 with TRBJ1-1, with TRBD1 identical over 9 bases. In germline, CDR1 is MNHNS, CDR2 SASEGT. The CDR3 is 14 residues long. V was pared by 1 base and J by 3 bases, with 0 bases of the junction left unmatched. The CDR3 nucleotides read TGTGCCAGCAGTGAAGGGGACAGGGACACTGAAGCTTTCTTT. Its translation: CASSEGDRDTEAFF.

This chain joins TRBV27 and TRBJ2-1; possible D gene TRBD1, 6 bases. Trimming took off 10 bases at V and 4 bases at J, with 14 bases between the two ends. CDR3 size: 13 residues. Germline loops: CDR1 MNHEY, CDR2 SMNVEV (reference sequence). CDR3: CATSGDPYNEQFF. The DNA of the CDR3 is TGTGCCACTTCAGGGGACCCTTACAATGAGCAGTTCTTC.

V and J are TRBV15 and TRBJ2-7; a weak D match, TRBD2 (6 bases). The CDR3 runs 15 residues. From germline, CDR1 is LNHNV and CDR2 YYDKDF (reference sequence). V dropped 2 bases and J dropped 5 bases, with 16 bases sitting between them. The CDR3 reads CATSRPGAGRHEQYF. CDR3 coding DNA: TGTGCCACCAGCAGACCCGGGGCAGGGAGGCACGAGCAGTACTTC.

The chain combines TRBV11-2 with TRBJ2-2; 8 bases agree with TRBD2. J lost 4 bases, V lost 6 bases, and 10 bases had no gene match. The CDR3 length is 16 residues. The germline V gene has CDR1 SGHAT and CDR2 FQNNGV. CDR3: CASRSSAGVSTGELFF. The CDR3 DNA reads as TGTGCCAGCAGGTCCTCAGCGGGGGTTTCCACCGGGGAGCTGTTTTTT.

The chain recombines TRBV27 with TRBJ1-2; 8 nucleotides match TRBD1. Germline V CDR1 and CDR2: MNHEY, SMNVEV (reference sequence). After removal of 1 base from V and 8 bases from J, the junction contained 15 bases not matched to a gene. The CDR3 totals 17 residues. The CDR3 is CASSLWGSGGQASGYTF. In DNA, the CDR3 is TGTGCCAGCAGTTTATGGGGGTCGGGGGGACAGGCCAGCGGCTACACCTTC.

The rearrangement uses TRBV2 and TRBJ1-5, with 10 nucleotides matching TRBD1. Trimming took 2 bases from V and 9 from J; bases not matched to a gene: 10. Per germline, CDR1 SNHLY and CDR2 FYNNEI. The CDR3 is 16 residues long. CDR3 protein: CASSERTGGWDRPQHF. CDR3 nucleotides: TGTGCCAGCAGTGAAAGGACAGGGGGTTGGGATCGGCCCCAGCATTTT.

The genes are TRBV25-1 and TRBJ1-6, with D tentatively TRBD1 (5 bases). V was shortened by 4 bases and J by 6 bases, with 10 bases between the two germline ends. The CDR3 totals 14 residues. Germline V gene sequence: CDR1 MGHDK, CDR2 SYGVNS. The CDR3 sequence: CASSGAGRNSPLHF. As DNA, the CDR3 is TGTGCCAGCAGTGGAGCGGGGCGTAATTCACCCCTCCACTTT.

The chain is built from TRBV10-3 and TRBJ1-1, with 8 bases identical to TRBD1. With V trimmed by 3 bases and J by 0 bases, 9 bases remained unmatched. CDR3 length equals 17 residues. Germline V gene lookup returns CDR1 ENHRY and CDR2 SYGVKD. The CDR3, as DNA: TGTGCCATCAGTGAAAAGGCAGGGGGCCTGATGAACACTGAAGCTTTCTTT. Amino acid sequence: CAISEKAGGLMNTEAFF.

The genes are TRBV2 and TRBJ2-7; TRBD2 might be the D (5 bases). Germline CDR1 and CDR2: SNHLY and FYNNEI. Trimming pared 3 bases from V and 6 bases from J, leaving 15 bases between. The CDR3 loop spans 14 amino acids. The CDR3 DNA reads as TGTGCCAGCAGTGATCCCACATTGGACTCCGAGCAGTACTTC. Amino acid sequence: CASSDPTLDSEQYF.

This sequence joins TRBV10-3 and TRBJ1-3; 7 bases fit TRBD1. Trimming at V came to 6 bases and at J to 2 bases, leaving 13 bases not matched to a gene. The germline gives CDR1 ENHRY, CDR2 SYGVKD. This CDR3 has 17 residues. The DNA of the CDR3 is TGTGCCATCAGCAAGGTGGGGCTCGGGACAGCTGGAAACACCATATATTTT. Its protein product is CAISKVGLGTAGNTIYF.

V and J are TRBV18 and TRBJ1-4; D call uncertain. The ends were cut back, 6 bases at V and 8 bases at J, with 16 bases in the middle. There are 14 residues in the CDR3. CDR1 is KGHSH and CDR2 is LQKENI in the germline V gene. The CDR3 is CASSPGSRKEKLFF. The CDR3 bases are TGTGCCAGCTCCCCGGGGTCCCGTAAGGAAAAACTGTTTTTT.

The table lists this clone with a count of one. The chain is built from TRBV7-9 and TRBJ1-3; TRBD1 matches at 8 bases. The V segment lost 1 base and the J segment 0 bases; nucleotides outside the gene matches: 8. CDR3 size: 18 residues. CDR1 and CDR2 from the germline V gene are SEHNR and FQNEAQ (reference sequence). The CDR3 region is CASSLEWGTGNSGNTIYF. As DNA, the CDR3 is TGTGCCAGCAGCTTAGAGTGGGGGACAGGAAACTCTGGAAACACCATATATTTT.

The sample holds one count of this clone. This rearrangement joins TRBV10-3 to TRBJ2-5; 11 bases are a match to TRBD2. V gave up 4 bases and J gave up 0 bases; unmatched junction bases: 4. CDR1 and CDR2 (germline): ENHRY, SYGVKD. This CDR3 contains 16 residues. CDR3 sequence reads: CAISGLAGSYQETQYF. The CDR3 DNA follows: TGTGCCATCAGTGGACTAGCGGGATCGTACCAAGAGACCCAGTACTTC.

This chain connects TRBV27 to TRBJ2-7; tentative D call: TRBD2 (5 bases). Germline V CDR1 and CDR2: MNHEY, SMNVEV (reference sequence). Trimming removed 1 base from V and 0 bases from J, with 7 bases in between. The CDR3 extends over 14 amino acids. The CDR3 region is CASSLYGVSYEQYF. Here the CDR3 DNA reads TGTGCCAGCAGTTTATACGGGGTCTCCTACGAGCAGTACTTC.

The chain carries TRBV5-6 and TRBJ2-5; 9 bases are shared with TRBD2. Germline CDR1 SGHDT, CDR2 YYEEEE. J gave up 5 bases and V 0 bases, and 11 bases lay outside the gene matches. The CDR3 contains 17 residues. CDR3 loop: CASSLAPLIAGDETQYF. In nucleotides, the CDR3 is TGTGCCAGCAGCTTGGCCCCGTTGATAGCGGGAGATGAGACCCAGTACTTC.

Notes on this clone: The sample has other DNA sequences that encode this CDR3 too. V and J are TRBV14 and TRBJ2-1, with 12 bases aligning to TRBD2. Per the germline V gene, CDR1 is SGHDN and CDR2 is FVKESK. The CDR3 is 16 amino acids. J was trimmed by 4 bases and V by 2 bases; bases with no gene match: 3. The CDR3 DNA follows: TGTGCCAGCAGCCAACTAGCGGGAGGGCCGTACAATGAGCAGTTCTTC. Amino acids: CASSQLAGGPYNEQFF.